This passage covers 3 T cell receptor beta chains from one sample sequenced in a study of response to subunit inactivated influenza vaccine. TCRdb ran MiXCR on the RT-PCR reads and lists one entry per CDR3 protein. Found here are roughly 700,000 distinct CDR3 sequences, approximately 14% of them singletons; the top ten hold 11%. Sequencing was performed on PBMCs from blood, taken less than 13 days after vaccination. The origin of the receptors is a man aged 50 to 59 who received an inactivated influenza vaccine.

The V call is TRBV6-2 or TRBV6-3, the J call TRBJ2-2; 8 nucleotides line up with TRBD1. The J segment lost 2 bases and the V segment lost 7 bases, leaving 0 bases of the junction unmatched. Germline V gene data show CDR1 as MNHEY and CDR2 as SVGEGT. This CDR3 region has 13 residues. The CDR3: CASTGGNTGELFF. CDR3 nucleotides: TGTGCCAGCACAGGGGGCAACACCGGGGAGCTGTTTTTT.

This clonotype was detected a few times. The chain combines TRBV7-2 with TRBJ2-1; TRBD2 aligns across 14 bases. This CDR3 region has 17 residues. The V segment lost 3 bases and the J segment 8 bases; nucleotides outside the gene matches: 9. Looked up from germline, CDR1 is SGHTA and CDR2 is FQGNSA. The CDR3 nucleotides are TGTGCCAGCAGCTTGACTAGCGGGAGGGGGGTAGGCTATGAGCAGTTCTTC. This translates into CASSLTSGRGVGYEQFF.

The CDR3 DNA reads as TGTGCCTGGAAGCCAGGGTTACAGCCCCAGCATTTT. Translating it yields CAWKPGLQPQHF. The chain is built from TRBV30 and TRBJ1-5; tentatively, D is TRBD1 (5 bases). The germline V gene has CDR1 GTSNPN and CDR2 SVGIG (reference sequence). Trimming pared 4 bases from V and 7 bases from J, leaving 11 bases between. CDR3 size: 12 residues.